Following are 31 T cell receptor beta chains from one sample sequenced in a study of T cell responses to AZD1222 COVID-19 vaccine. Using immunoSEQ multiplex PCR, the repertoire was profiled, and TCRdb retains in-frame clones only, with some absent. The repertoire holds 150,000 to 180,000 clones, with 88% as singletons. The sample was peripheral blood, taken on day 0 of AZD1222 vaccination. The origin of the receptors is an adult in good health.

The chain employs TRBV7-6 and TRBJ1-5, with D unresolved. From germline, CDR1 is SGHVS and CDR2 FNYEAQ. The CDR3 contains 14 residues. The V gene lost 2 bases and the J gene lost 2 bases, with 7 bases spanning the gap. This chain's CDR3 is CASSLSGGNQPQHF. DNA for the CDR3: TGTGCCAGCAGCTTAAGTGGCGGCAATCAGCCCCAGCATTTT.

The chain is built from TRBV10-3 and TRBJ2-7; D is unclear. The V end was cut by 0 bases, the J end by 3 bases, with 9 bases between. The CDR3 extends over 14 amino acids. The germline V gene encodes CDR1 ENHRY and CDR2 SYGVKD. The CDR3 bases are TGTGCCATCAGTGAGTCTGTTAGCCACTACGAGCAGTACTTC. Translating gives CAISESVSHYEQYF.

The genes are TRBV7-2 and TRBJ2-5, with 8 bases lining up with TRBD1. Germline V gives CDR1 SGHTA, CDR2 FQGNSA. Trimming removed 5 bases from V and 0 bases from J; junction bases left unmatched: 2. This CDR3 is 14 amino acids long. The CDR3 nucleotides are TGTGCCAGCAGCAGGGACAGGTACCAAGAGACCCAGTACTTC. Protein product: CASSRDRYQETQYF.

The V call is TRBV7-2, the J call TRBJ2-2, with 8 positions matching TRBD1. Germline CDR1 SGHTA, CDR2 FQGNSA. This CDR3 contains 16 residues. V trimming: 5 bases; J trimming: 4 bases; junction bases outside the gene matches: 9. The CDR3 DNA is TGTGCCAGCAGCGGGGGGCCAGGGGGCATCACCGGGGAGCTGTTTTTT. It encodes CASSGGPGGITGELFF.

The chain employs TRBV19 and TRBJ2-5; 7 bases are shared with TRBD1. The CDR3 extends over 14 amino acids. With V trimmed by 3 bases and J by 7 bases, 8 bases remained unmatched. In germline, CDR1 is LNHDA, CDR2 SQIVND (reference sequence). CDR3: CASSINRGDGTQYF. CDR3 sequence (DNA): TGTGCCAGTAGTATCAACAGGGGCGATGGGACCCAGTACTTC.

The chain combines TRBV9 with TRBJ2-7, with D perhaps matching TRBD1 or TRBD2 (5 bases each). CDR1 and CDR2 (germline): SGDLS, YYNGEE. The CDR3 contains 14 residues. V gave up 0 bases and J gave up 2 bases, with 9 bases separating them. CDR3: CASSVAGGTYEQYF. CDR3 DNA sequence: TGTGCCAGCAGCGTAGCTGGGGGAACCTACGAGCAGTACTTC.

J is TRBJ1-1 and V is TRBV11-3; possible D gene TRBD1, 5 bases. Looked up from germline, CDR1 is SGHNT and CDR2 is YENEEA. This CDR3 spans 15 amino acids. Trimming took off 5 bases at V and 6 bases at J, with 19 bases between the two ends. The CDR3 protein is CASSPGGTATAEAFF. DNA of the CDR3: TGTGCCAGCAGCCCCGGAGGGACGGCGACGGCTGAAGCTTTCTTT.

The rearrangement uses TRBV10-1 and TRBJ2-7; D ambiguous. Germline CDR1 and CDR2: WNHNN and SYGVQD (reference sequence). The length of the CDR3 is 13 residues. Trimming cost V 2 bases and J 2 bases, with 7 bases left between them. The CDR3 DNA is TGCGCCAGCAGTGAGAACGGAGCCTACGAGCAGTACTTC. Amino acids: CASSENGAYEQYF.

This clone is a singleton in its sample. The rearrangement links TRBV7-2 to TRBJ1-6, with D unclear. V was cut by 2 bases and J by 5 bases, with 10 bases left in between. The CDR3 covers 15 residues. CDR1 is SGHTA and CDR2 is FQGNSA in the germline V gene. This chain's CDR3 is CASSLPQTNNSPLHF. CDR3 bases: TGTGCCAGCAGCTTACCGCAGACGAATAATTCACCCCTCCACTTT.

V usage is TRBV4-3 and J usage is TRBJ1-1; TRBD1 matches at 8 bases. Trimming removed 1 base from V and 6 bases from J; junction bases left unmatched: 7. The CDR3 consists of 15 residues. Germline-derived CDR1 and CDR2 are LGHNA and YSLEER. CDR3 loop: CASSQGTGRYPEAFF. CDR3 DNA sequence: TGCGCCAGCAGCCAAGGGACAGGGAGGTACCCTGAAGCTTTCTTT.

The CDR3 sequence: CASSREVNTEAFF. DNA of the CDR3: TGTGCCAGCAGCAGAGAGGTGAACACTGAAGCTTTCTTT. J is TRBJ1-1 and V is TRBV11-2, with no clear D. Germline CDR1 SGHAT, CDR2 FQNNGV. The CDR3 loop spans 13 amino acids. V was cut by 5 bases and J by 0 bases, with 7 bases left in between. The entire variable domain, with the rest obtained from reference TRBV11-2 and TRBJ1-1, is as follows: EAGVAQSPRYKIIEKRQSVAFWCNPISGHATLYWYQQILGQGPKLLIQFQNNGVVDDSQLPKDRFSAERLKGVDSTLKIQPAKLEDSAVYLCASSREVNTEAFFGQGTRLTVV.

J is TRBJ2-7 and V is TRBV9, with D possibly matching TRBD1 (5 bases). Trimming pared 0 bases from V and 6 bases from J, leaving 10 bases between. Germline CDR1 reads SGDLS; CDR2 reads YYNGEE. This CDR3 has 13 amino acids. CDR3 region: CASSVDLRGEQYF. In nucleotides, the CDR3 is TGTGCCAGCAGCGTAGACCTAAGGGGCGAGCAGTACTTC.

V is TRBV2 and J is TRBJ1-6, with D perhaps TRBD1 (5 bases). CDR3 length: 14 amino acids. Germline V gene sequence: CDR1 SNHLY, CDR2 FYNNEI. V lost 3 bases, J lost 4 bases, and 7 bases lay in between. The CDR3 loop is CASSEGGYNSPLHF. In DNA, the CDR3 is TGTGCCAGCAGTGAGGGGGGGTATAATTCACCCCTCCACTTT.

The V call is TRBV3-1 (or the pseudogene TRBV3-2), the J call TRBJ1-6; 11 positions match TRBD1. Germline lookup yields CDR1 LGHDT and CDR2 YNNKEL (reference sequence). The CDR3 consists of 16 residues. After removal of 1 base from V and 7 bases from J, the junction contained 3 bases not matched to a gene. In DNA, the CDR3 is TGTGCCAGCAGCCAAGCAGGGACAGGGGGAAATTCACCCCTCCACTTT. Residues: CASSQAGTGGNSPLHF.

The CDR3 coding sequence is TGTGCCAGCAGCCAAGGGGGGGTCTACACAACCTACGAGCAGTACTTC. Residues: CASSQGGVYTTYEQYF. The gene calls are TRBV3-1 (or the pseudogene TRBV3-2) and TRBJ2-7; tentatively, D is TRBD2 (6 bases). The CDR3 sequence is 16 residues long. Germline CDR1 and CDR2: LGHDT and YNNKEL (reference sequence). V was trimmed by 1 base and J by 2 bases, leaving 15 bases between them.

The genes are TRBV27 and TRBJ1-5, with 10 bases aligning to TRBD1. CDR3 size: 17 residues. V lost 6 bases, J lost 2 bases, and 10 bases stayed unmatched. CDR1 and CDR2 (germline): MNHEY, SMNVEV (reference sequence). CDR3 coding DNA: TGTGCCAGCAGCTCGAGACAGGGGGCTTGGGGCAATCAGCCCCAGCATTTT. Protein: CASSSRQGAWGNQPQHF.

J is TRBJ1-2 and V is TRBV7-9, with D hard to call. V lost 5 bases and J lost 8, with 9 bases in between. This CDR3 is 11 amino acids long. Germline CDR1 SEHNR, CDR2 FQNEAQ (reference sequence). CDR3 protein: CASSPEVGYTF. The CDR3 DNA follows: TGTGCCAGCAGCCCGGAGGTGGGCTACACCTTC.

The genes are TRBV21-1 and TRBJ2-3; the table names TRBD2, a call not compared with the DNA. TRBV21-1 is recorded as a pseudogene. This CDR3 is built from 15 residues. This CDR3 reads CASDKNPGDTDTQYF. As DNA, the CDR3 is TGTGCCAGCGACAAGAACCCGGGGGACACAGATACGCAGTATTTT.

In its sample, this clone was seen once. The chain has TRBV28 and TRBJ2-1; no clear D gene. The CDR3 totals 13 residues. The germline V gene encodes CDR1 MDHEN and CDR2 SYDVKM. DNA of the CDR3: TGTGCGGTTTGTAGTGGCGGCTACAATGAGCAGTTCTTC. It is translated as CAVCSGGYNEQFF.

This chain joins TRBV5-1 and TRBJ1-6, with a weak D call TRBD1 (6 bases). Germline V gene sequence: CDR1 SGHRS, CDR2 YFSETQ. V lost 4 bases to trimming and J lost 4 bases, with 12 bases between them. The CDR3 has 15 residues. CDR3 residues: CASSTGTLYNSPLHF. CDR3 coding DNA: TGCGCCAGCAGCACAGGGACCCTTTATAATTCACCCCTCCACTTT.

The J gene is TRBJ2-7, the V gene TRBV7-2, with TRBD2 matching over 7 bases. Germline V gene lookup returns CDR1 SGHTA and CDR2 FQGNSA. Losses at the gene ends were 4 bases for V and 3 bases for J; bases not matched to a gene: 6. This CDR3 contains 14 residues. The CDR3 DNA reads TGTGCCAGCAGCTCGACGGGGGGTGACTACGAGCAGTACTTC. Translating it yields CASSSTGGDYEQYF.

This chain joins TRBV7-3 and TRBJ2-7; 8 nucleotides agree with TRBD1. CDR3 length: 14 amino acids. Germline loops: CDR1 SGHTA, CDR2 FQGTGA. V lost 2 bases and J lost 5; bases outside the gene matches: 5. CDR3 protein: CASSLGQGSDEQYF. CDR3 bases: TGTGCCAGCAGCTTAGGACAGGGCTCAGACGAGCAGTACTTC.

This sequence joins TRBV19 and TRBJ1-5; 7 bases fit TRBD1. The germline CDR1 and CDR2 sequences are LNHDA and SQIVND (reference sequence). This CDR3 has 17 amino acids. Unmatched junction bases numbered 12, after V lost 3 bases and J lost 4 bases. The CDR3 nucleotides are TGTGCCAGTAGTATTCAGCCGGCGGCAGGGGGAAATCAGCCCCAGCATTTT. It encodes CASSIQPAAGGNQPQHF.

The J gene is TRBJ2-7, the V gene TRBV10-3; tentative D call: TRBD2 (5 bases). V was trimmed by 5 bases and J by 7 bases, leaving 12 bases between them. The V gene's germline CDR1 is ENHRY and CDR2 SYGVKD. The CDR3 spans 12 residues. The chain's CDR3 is CAISPTGEEQYF. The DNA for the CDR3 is TGTGCCATCAGTCCCACCGGGGAAGAGCAGTACTTC.

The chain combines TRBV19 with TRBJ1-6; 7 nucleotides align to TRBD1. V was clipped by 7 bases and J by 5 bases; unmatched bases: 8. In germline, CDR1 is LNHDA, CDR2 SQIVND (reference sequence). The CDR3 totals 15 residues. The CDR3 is CASTATTGNNSPLHF. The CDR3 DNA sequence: TGTGCCAGTACCGCGACGACAGGGAATAATTCACCCCTCCACTTT.

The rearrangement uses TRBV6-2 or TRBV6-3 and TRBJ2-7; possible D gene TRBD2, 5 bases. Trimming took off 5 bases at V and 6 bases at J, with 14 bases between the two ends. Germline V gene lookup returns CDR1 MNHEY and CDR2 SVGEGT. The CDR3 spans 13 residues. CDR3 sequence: CASSAPPRAEQYF. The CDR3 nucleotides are TGTGCCAGCAGTGCCCCCCCGAGGGCCGAGCAGTACTTC.

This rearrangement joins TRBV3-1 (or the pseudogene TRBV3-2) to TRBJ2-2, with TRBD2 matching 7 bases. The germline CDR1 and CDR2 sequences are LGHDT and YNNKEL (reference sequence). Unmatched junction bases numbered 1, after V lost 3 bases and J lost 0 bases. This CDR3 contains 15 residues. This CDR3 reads CASSQGGANTGELFF. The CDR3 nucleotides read TGTGCCAGCAGCCAGGGAGGGGCGAACACCGGGGAGCTGTTTTTT.

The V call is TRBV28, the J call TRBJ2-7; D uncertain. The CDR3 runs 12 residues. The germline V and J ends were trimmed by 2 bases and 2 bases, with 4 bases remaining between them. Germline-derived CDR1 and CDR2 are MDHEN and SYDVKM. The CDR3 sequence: CASSLSTYEQYF. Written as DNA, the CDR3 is TGTGCCAGCAGTTTAAGTACCTACGAGCAGTACTTC. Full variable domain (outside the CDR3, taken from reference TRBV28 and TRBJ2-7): DVKVTQSSRYLVKRTGEKVFLECVQDMDHENMFWYRQDPGLGLRLIYFSYDVKMKEKGDIPEGYSVSREKKERFSLILESASTNQTSMYLCASSLSTYEQYFGPGTRLTVT.

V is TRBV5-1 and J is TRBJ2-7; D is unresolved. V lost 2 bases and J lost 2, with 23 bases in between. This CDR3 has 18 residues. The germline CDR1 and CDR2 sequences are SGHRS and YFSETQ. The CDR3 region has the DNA TGCGCCAGCAGCTTCGGCTCCCAGGTTACAGTCCCAACCTACGAGCAGTACTTC. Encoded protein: CASSFGSQVTVPTYEQYF.

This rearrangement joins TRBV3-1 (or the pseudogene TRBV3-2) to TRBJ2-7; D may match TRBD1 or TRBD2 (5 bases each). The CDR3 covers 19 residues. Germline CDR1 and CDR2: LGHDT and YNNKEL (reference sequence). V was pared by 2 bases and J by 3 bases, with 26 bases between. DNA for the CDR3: TGTGCCAGCAGCCAAATCCCGAAGTTCGGACTTAAAAGGGGCTACGAGCAGTACTTC. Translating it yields CASSQIPKFGLKRGYEQYF.

The CDR3 is CASSEGALGSYEQYF. The CDR3, as DNA: TGTGCCAGCAGTGAAGGGGCCCTAGGCTCCTACGAGCAGTACTTC. The chain has TRBV6-1 and TRBJ2-7; D remains unclear. Per germline, CDR1 MNHNS and CDR2 SASEGT. The CDR3 has 15 amino acids. The V end lost 1 base, the J end lost 0 bases, and 10 bases lay between the germline ends.